The 7 T cell receptor beta chains below come from one sample, sequenced in a study of blood T cell repertoires in COVID-19. The repertoire was sequenced with immunoSEQ multiplex PCR; TCRdb's copy has only in-frame clones and lacks some. The repertoire holds roughly 260,000 clones, roughly 86% seen once, with about 10% in the top ten. Sequences were obtained from peripheral blood. The receptors derive from a man aged 35 to 55 who had recovered from COVID-19.

This clone was counted a few times. The gene calls are TRBV5-1 and TRBJ2-2; 7 nucleotides line up with TRBD1. CDR3 length: 14 residues. Looked up from germline, CDR1 is SGHRS and CDR2 is YFSETQ. The V segment lost 1 base and the J segment 6 bases; nucleotides outside the gene matches: 3. For the CDR3, the DNA is TGCGCCAGCAGCTTGAAACAGGGGTCCGGGGAGCTGTTTTTT. This sequence encodes CASSLKQGSGELFF.

The chain recombines TRBV30 with TRBJ1-1, with 8 bases matching TRBD1. CDR1 is GTSNPN, CDR2 SVGIG, per germline (reference sequence). The CDR3 is 11 amino acids. V gave up 5 bases and J gave up 4 bases; unmatched junction bases: 0. This chain's CDR3 is CAWGQGTEAFF. Written as DNA, the CDR3 is TGTGCCTGGGGACAGGGCACTGAAGCTTTCTTT.

The J gene is TRBJ1-3, the V gene TRBV5-4; D unclear. In germline, CDR1 is SGHNT, CDR2 YYREEE (reference sequence). V lost 0 bases, J lost 4 bases, and 11 bases lay in between. The CDR3 contains 15 residues. The CDR3 loop is CASSLAGFLGNTIYF. The CDR3, as DNA: TGTGCCAGCAGCTTGGCCGGGTTTTTGGGAAACACCATATATTTT.

The chain carries TRBV19 and TRBJ1-3, with TRBD1 matching over 10 bases. Per germline, CDR1 LNHDA and CDR2 SQIVND (reference sequence). The V and J ends lost 9 bases and 2 bases, in that order; junction bases with no gene match: 1. The CDR3 totals 13 residues. The CDR3 loop is CASGTGAGNTIYF. As DNA, the CDR3 is TGTGCCAGCGGGACAGGGGCTGGAAACACCATATATTTT.

The chain combines TRBV6-1 with TRBJ2-3, with 10 bases aligning to TRBD2. This CDR3 region has 15 residues. V dropped 3 bases and J dropped 4; count of bases not matched to a gene: 4. Germline CDR1 and CDR2: MNHNS and SASEGT. Here the CDR3 reads CASSDSGGWADTQYF. DNA of the CDR3: TGTGCCAGCAGTGATAGCGGGGGGTGGGCAGATACGCAGTATTTT.

This clone appeared a few times. The chain combines TRBV7-9 with TRBJ2-3, with TRBD2 identical over 9 bases. The CDR3 contains 15 residues. CDR1 and CDR2 from the germline V gene are SEHNR and FQNEAQ (reference sequence). V shed 6 bases and J 1 base; nucleotides not matched to a gene: 5. The CDR3 sequence is CASRLAGSRTDTQYF. The CDR3 bases are TGTGCCAGCAGGCTAGCGGGGTCACGCACAGATACGCAGTATTTT.

This chain connects TRBV5-4 to TRBJ2-1; perhaps TRBD2 as D (5 bases). The V end was cut by 0 bases, the J end by 6 bases, with 13 bases between. CDR1 is SGHNT and CDR2 is YYREEE in the germline V gene (reference sequence). This CDR3 comprises 15 residues. Here the CDR3 DNA reads TGTGCCAGCAGCTTGGATGAGGGTGTTTTCAATGAGCAGTTCTTC. Its translation is CASSLDEGVFNEQFF.